These 5 T cell receptor beta chains were sequenced from one sample in a study of CD8+ T cells in alopecia areata. Extraction and reverse transcription of RNA yielded cDNA as the sequencing template. The assay was immunoSEQ multiplex PCR, and TCRdb's table has in-frame clones only and misses some. The sample includes 90,000 to 120,000 clones, over 80% seen only once; the top ten take 20% to 25%. The treatment is: oral pan-JAK inhibitor, 5-10 mg twice daily. Sequencing was performed on CD8+ T cells sorted from blood, taken at week 24, from a patient treated with tofacitinib. These receptor sequences come from a human donor with alopecia areata.

This chain joins TRBV27 and TRBJ1-5; tentative D call: TRBD1 (5 bases). Looked up from germline, CDR1 is MNHEY and CDR2 is SMNVEV (reference sequence). The CDR3 has 13 amino acids. V was clipped by 7 bases and J by 6 bases, with 13 bases between them. CDR3 sequence: CASTLRGGQPQHF. DNA for the CDR3: TGTGCCAGCACCCTAAGGGGCGGTCAGCCCCAGCATTTT.

The J gene is TRBJ2-5, the V gene TRBV5-4, with TRBD1 identical over 7 bases. The DNA end is more similar to TRBJ2-7, so the J call may be wrong. The germline V gene has CDR1 SGHNT and CDR2 YYREEE (reference sequence). The CDR3 contains 14 residues. CDR3 sequence: CASSQDRSPYEQYF. The CDR3 nucleotides read TGTGCCAGCAGCCAGGACAGGTCCCCCTACGAGCAGTACTTC.

This chain connects TRBV14 to TRBJ1-4, with 8 bases identical to TRBD1. Germline V gives CDR1 SGHDN, CDR2 FVKESK. This CDR3 comprises 17 residues. The V segment lost 0 bases and the J segment 6 bases; nucleotides outside the gene matches: 9. The chain's CDR3 is CASSQDSSGQADEKLFF. The DNA for the CDR3 is TGTGCCAGCAGCCAAGATTCTTCGGGACAGGCGGATGAAAAACTGTTTTTT.

The chain has TRBV7-2 and TRBJ1-2, with 10 bases aligning to TRBD1. The CDR3 is 15 residues long. Germline lookup yields CDR1 SGHTA and CDR2 FQGNSA. J gave up 8 bases and V 5 bases, and 11 bases lay outside the gene matches. CDR3 amino acids: CASSLRGQGREGYTF. CDR3 DNA sequence: TGTGCCAGCAGCCTACGGGGACAGGGGAGGGAGGGCTACACCTTC.

This clone was counted a few times. The chain recombines TRBV4-1 with TRBJ2-2; D is unresolved. Trimming cost V 4 bases and J 0 bases, with 6 bases left between them. Looked up from germline, CDR1 is MGHRA and CDR2 is YSYEKL. The CDR3 runs 14 residues. The CDR3 protein is CASSLRANTGELFF. The CDR3 DNA reads as TGCGCCAGCAGCCTGCGCGCGAACACCGGGGAGCTGTTTTTT.